Included here is one T cell receptor (beta chain) sequence, with context. Which antigen it targets is not known. No per-base quality is available; no much larger clone lies one base away. This record belongs to a study of control samples from healthy donors and cancer patients (dated by TCRdb to the early 2020s). The receptor library was made with the immunoSEQ multiplex PCR assay. TCRdb provides this immuneACCESS table in a form limited to in-frame rearrangements. Some clones are lacking; in checked studies, under half of them reflect an unresolved V gene, and why the rest are absent is not known. Within this sample are some 130,000 clones, with about 90% of them counted one time only. In total, the top ten clones hold approximately 2% of the sample. The V and J ends are trimmed by 4 bases and 1 base, leaving 10 bases between them. Via the germline V gene, CDR1 is MNHEY and CDR2 SVGAGI. From cysteine to phenylalanine, the CDR3 is 14 amino acids long. Just CDR3 DNA is preserved here, 42 bases in frame from base 1.

This TCR was sampled from a woman aged 50 to 65 in good health. Sample: blood. The sequence is built from TRBV6-5 and TRBJ1-2; a tentative D call is TRBD1 (6 bases match). The CDR3 has the sequence CASSFDRFNYGYTF. The DNA sequence is TGTGCCAGCAGTTTTGACAGGTTTAACTATGGCTACACCTTC.